The T cell receptor (beta chain) described here comes from a study of T cell repertoires in cytomegalovirus infection. Across the whole study: Researchers turned to recently identified HLA-C-restricted CMV epitopes as well as well-studied HLA-B-restricted ones. Carrying CMV and the relevant HLA type showed in public TCR beta signatures.

The study's findings and limits: The ex vivo response was dominated by HLA-C-restricted CMV-specific TCR beta clonotypes. The cumulative frequency of public TCR beta families distinguished individuals who carried CMV together with the relevant HLA.

TCRdb re-analysed the reads in MiXCR, keeping a single row per CDR3 protein. The sample carries about 58,000 distinct CDR3 sequences, around 20% recorded once. In this sample, this clonotype turned up a few times. Antigen: not known. The CDR3 contains 15 residues. Germline assignment: CDR1 MNHEY and CDR2 SVGAGI. J lost 4 bases, V lost 6 bases, and 8 bases had no gene match. Sequences were derived from CD8+ T cells from cultured PBMCs, sampled from culture after CMV antigen stimulation. The clonotype was recovered from a human donor in good health (CMV status not recorded). Some clones in this sample may be carry-over from other donors' samples. V is TRBV6-5 and J is TRBJ2-2, with 7 nucleotides matching TRBD1. This CDR3 reads CASRDDRVGTGELFF. CDR3 nucleotides: TGTGCCAGCAGAGACGACAGGGTGGGCACCGGGGAGCTGTTTTTT.